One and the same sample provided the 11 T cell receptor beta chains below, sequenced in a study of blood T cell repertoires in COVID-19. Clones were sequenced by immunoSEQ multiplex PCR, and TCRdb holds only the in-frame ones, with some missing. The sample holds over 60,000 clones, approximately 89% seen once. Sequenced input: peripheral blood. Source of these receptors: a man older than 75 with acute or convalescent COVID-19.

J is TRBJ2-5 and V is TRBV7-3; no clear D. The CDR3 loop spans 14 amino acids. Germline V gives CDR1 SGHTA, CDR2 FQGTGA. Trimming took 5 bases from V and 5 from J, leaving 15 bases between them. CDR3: CASSPFVGSETQYF. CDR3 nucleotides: TGTGCCAGCAGCCCCTTCGTGGGCAGTGAGACCCAGTACTTC.

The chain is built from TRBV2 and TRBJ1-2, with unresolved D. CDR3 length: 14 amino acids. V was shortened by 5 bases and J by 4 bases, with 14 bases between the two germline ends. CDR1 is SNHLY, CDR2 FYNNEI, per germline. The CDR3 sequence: CASSTSGRGYGYTF. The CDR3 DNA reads TGTGCCAGCAGTACCTCGGGTAGAGGCTATGGCTACACCTTC.

The CDR3 sequence is CASTLLVSGELFF. Here the CDR3 DNA reads TGTGCCAGCACCCTACTAGTATCCGGGGAGCTGTTTTTT. This chain uses TRBV6-6 with TRBJ2-2; a weak D match, TRBD2 (5 bases). The CDR3 has 13 residues. Germline V lookup: CDR1 MNHNY, CDR2 SVGAGI (reference sequence). V lost 7 bases to trimming and J lost 6 bases, with 12 bases between them.

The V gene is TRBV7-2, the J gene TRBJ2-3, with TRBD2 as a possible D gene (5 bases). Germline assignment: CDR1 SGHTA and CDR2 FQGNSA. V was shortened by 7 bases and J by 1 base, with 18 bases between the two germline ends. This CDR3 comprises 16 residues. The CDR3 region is CASILQPGIGTDTQYF. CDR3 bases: TGTGCCAGCATCCTACAGCCGGGGATCGGCACAGATACGCAGTATTTT. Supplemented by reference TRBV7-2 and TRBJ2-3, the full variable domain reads GAGVSQSPSNKVTEKGKDVELRCDPISGHTALYWYRQSLGQGLEFLIYFQGNSAPDKSGLPSDRFSAERTGGSVSTLTIQRTQQEDSAVYLCASILQPGIGTDTQYFGPGTRLTVL.

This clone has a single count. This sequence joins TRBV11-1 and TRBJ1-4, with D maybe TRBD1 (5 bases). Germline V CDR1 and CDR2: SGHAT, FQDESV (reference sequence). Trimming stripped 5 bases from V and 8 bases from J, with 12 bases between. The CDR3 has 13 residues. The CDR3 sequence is CASSPGIREKLFF. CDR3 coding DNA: TGTGCCAGCAGCCCAGGGATCCGGGAAAAACTGTTTTTT.

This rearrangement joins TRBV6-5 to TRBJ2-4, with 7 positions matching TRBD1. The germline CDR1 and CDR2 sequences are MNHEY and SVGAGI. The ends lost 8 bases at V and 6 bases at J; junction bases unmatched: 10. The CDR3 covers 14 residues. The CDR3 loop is CASAQRQGANIQYF. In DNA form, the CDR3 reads TGTGCCAGCGCCCAAAGACAGGGAGCAAACATTCAGTACTTC.

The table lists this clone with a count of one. For the CDR3, the DNA is TGTGCCTGGAGTGTAACTGTGAACACTGAAGCTTTCTTT. Amino acid sequence: CAWSVTVNTEAFF. The chain has TRBV30 and TRBJ1-1; D gene uncertain. The CDR3 has 13 amino acids. Trimming took off 0 bases at V and 0 bases at J, with 5 bases between the two ends. Germline loops: CDR1 GTSNPN, CDR2 SVGIG (reference sequence).

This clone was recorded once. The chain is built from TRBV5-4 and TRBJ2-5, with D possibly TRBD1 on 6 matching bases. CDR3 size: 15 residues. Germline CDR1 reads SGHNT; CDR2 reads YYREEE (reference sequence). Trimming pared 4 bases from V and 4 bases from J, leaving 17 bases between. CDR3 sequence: CASSRNQGRRETQYF. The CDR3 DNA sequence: TGTGCCAGCAGCCGGAATCAGGGGAGACGAGAGACCCAGTACTTC. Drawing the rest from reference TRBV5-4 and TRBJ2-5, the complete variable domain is ETGVTQSPTHLIKTRGQQVTLRCSSQSGHNTVSWYQQALGQGPQFIFQYYREEENGRGNFPPRFSGLQFPNYSSELNVNALELDDSALYLCASSRNQGRRETQYFGPGTRLLVL.

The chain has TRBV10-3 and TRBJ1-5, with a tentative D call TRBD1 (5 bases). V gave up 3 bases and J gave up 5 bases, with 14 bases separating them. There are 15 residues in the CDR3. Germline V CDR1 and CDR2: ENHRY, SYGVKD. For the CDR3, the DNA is TGTGCCATCAGTGAACAATTCAGGGCCGATCAGCCCCAGCATTTT. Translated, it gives CAISEQFRADQPQHF.

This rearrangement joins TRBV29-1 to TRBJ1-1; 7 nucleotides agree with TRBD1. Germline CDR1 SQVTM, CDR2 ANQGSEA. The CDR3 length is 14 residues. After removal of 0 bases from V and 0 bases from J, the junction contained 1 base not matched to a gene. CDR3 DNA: TGCAGCGTTGAAGAAGGGGGCGTGAACACTGAAGCTTTCTTT. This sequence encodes CSVEEGGVNTEAFF.

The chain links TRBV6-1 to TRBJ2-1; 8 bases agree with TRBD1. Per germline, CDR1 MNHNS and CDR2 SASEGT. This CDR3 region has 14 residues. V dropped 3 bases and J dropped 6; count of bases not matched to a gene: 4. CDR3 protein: CASSDRGRGNEQFF. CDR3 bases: TGTGCCAGCAGTGACAGGGGGCGCGGCAATGAGCAGTTCTTC.